This T cell receptor beta chain was obtained from a study of graft-versus-host responses after intestinal transplantation (dated by TCRdb to the early 2020s). A note on the overall study: Recipients received multivisceral, liver-intestinal, or isolated intestinal transplants. Bulk TCR-beta CDR3 sequencing was used to track graft-versus-host and host-versus-graft alloreactive T cell clones in the graft, circulation and bone marrow after intestinal transplantation. Rather than being sequenced by the commercial service, samples from a few later patients were sequenced in-house on an Illumina MiSeq and processed with MiXCR. Anti-thymocyte globulin induction was given to all recipients, followed by maintenance tacrolimus and steroids for 2 to 3 years. A peak of at least 4% donor T cells among recipient peripheral blood mononuclear cells was the definition used for donor T cell macrochimerism. The cohort enrolled 24 intestinal transplant recipients including one retransplant, and a few patients lacking pretransplant specimens were excluded. To identify alloreactive clones, pre-transplant mixed lymphocyte reaction products were sequenced and then compared with unstimulated pre-transplant donor and recipient T cells.

The library relied on the immunoSEQ multiplex PCR assay. For most patients, genomic DNA was isolated with the Qiagen DNeasy Blood and Tissue Kit and sent frozen to Adaptive Biotechnologies for TCR sequencing. For most patients, genomic DNA was subjected to high-throughput TCR-beta CDR3 sequencing by Adaptive Biotechnologies. The authors processed their data as follows. TCR sequencing data for more than 15 patients were retrieved from Adaptive's ImmunoSEQ software; a few other patients were processed with MiXCR and VDJtools. To correct CD4 versus CD8 sorting errors, any sequence found in both subsets at a frequency ratio below 5:1 was removed. CDR3 nucleotide sequences shared between donor and recipient were removed because the origin of such sequences could not be assigned. At least 2-fold expansion over unstimulated cells and a minimum CFSE-low frequency of 0.002% (template counts) or 0.001% (read counts) were required for clones to be classified as alloreactive. A clone was considered mappable if detected in the sequenced pre-transplant spleen, lymph node, or MLR CFSE-low populations of the donor or recipient. The cumulative frequency of alloreactive clones was calculated as a percentage of all sequences, weighted by copy number. Sourced from immuneACCESS, this table was stored by TCRdb with only in-frame sequences that have V and J called. A share of the clones is absent; for the studies checked, an unresolved V gene accounts for under half, and the remainder has no known explanation. V and J calls and clone size are as listed in that table; D and trimming were resolved from the DNA. The sample profile shows tens of thousands of clones; about nine tenths of them were found once. Together, the top ten hold 0.1% of the sample.

Results the study describes overall, beyond this receptor: Patients with donor T cell macrochimerism had high GvH to HvG T cell clonal ratios in their allografts. Early after transplant, peak levels of circulating GvH clones were found to be associated with declines in HvG clones. The relatively low number and heterogeneity of intestinal transplant patients limited the conclusions. GvH clones were detected in recipient bone marrow, and some of these GvH clones were observed earlier in ileal mucosa or blood, consistent with an intestinal mucosal origin.

Interpreted using the paper, the time point label stands for: cells obtained before transplantation from donor or recipient. CD3+CD4+ and CD3+CD8+ populations were FACS-sorted from unstimulated pre-transplant donor and recipient cells taken from spleen or lymph nodes. Regarding this clone: Its antigen target is currently unknown. No much larger clone exists at a distance of one base, and base qualities are not known.

Sequences were derived from unstimulated CD4+ T cells sorted from spleen or lymph node cells, sampled before intestinal transplant. This sequence was found in a human donor who received an intestinal transplant.

The DNA is as follows: TGTGCCAGCGCGGGCTACACAGGGGACAAAAACATTCAGTACTTC. It codes for CASAGYTGDKNIQYF. The chain uses TRBV2 and TRBJ2-4; 7 central bases correspond to TRBD1. CDR1 and CDR2 (SNHLY, FYNNEI) derive from the germline V gene. V ends up 8 bases short and J 3 bases short, with an unmatched junction base count of 10. CDR3 length: 15 amino acids, cysteine to phenylalanine. Of all the DNA, just the CDR3 is kept, 45 bases in frame from base 1.